A selection of T cell receptor beta chains follows, all from one sample in a study of prognosis after radiotherapy for stage I lung cancer. TCRdb recomputed calls from the multiplex PCR reads with MiXCR, one row per CDR3 protein. This repertoire shows approximately 18,000 distinct CDR3 sequences, over 15% found once; its top ten account for around two fifths. Sequenced material: PBMCs, taken before or after stereotactic body radiation therapy (not recorded which). These receptors were obtained from a donor over 45 with non-small cell lung cancer. Both conserved end residues are part of each CDR3. A D gene is named only where the DNA matches it firmly. Not every row has a clone size; where given, it reads once, few, many or a size class.

cdr3_aa | cdr3_nt | j_call | d_call | v_call | clone_size
CAISYLAGASSYEQYF | TGTGCCATCAGTTACTTGGCAGGGGCCAGCTCCTACGAGCAGTACTTC | TRBJ2-7 | - | TRBV6-2/TRBV6-3 | once
CSARDFSDFQDTQYF | TGCAGTGCTAGAGATTTCTCGGACTTTCAAGATACGCAGTATTTT | TRBJ2-3 | - | TRBV20-1 | many
CASSDRGEKLFF | TGTGCCAGCAGCGACAGGGGCGAAAAACTGTTTTTT | TRBJ1-4 | TRBD1 | TRBV11-3 | many
CATSDRALAGGGETQYF | TGTGCCACCAGTGATCGCGCTCTGGCGGGAGGGGGAGAGACCCAGTACTTC | TRBJ2-5 | TRBD2 | TRBV24-1 | many
CASSTGTSKATQYF | TGTGCCAGCAGCACCGGGACTAGCAAGGCTACGCAGTATTTT | TRBJ2-3 | TRBD2 | TRBV7-3 | many
CASSTGQGGYEQYF | TGTGCCAGCAGCACCGGACAGGGGGGGTACGAGCAGTACTTC | TRBJ2-7 | TRBD1 | TRBV6-1 | many
CSSSFLGGTDLLSTDTQYF | TGTTCCAGCAGTTTCCTCGGCGGGACAGATCTTCTCTCCACAGATACGCAGTATTTT | TRBJ2-3 | - | TRBV6-2/TRBV6-3 | -
CSVKPGLEVSQYF | TGCAGCGTCAAACCGGGACTAGAAGTATCCCAGTACTTC | TRBJ2-5 | TRBD2 | TRBV29-1 | -
CASSFSPGDSYEQYF | TGTGCCAGCAGCTTTTCCCCCGGGGACAGCTACGAGCAGTACTTC | TRBJ2-7 | TRBD1 | TRBV7-2 | many
CASSFVTDSPLHF | TGTGCCAGCAGCTTTGTAACAGATTCACCCCTCCACTTT | TRBJ1-6 | - | TRBV11-2 | many
CASSDFPRGETQYF | TGTGCCAGCAGTGACTTTCCCAGGGGAGAGACCCAGTACTTC | TRBJ2-5 | - | TRBV2 | -
CASSQEGAYNEQFF | TGTGCCAGCAGCCAAGAAGGAGCTTACAATGAGCAGTTCTTC | TRBJ2-1 | - | TRBV14 | many
CASSLDRIGSKNTGELFF | TGTGCCAGCAGCTTAGACCGAATAGGTAGTAAAAACACCGGGGAGCTGTTTTTT | TRBJ2-2 | - | TRBV11-3 | medium-sized
CASSLVGEQYF | TGTGCCAGCAGCTTAGTTGGCGAGCAGTACTTC | TRBJ2-7 | - | TRBV7-3 | medium-sized
CASSVERRGGIGELFF | TGTGCCAGCAGCGTAGAAAGGCGGGGGGGCATCGGGGAGCTGTTTTTT | TRBJ2-2 | TRBD2 | TRBV9 | many
CASSLIAGGPDTQYF | TGTGCCAGCAGCTTAATAGCGGGGGGGCCAGATACGCAGTATTTT | TRBJ2-3 | TRBD2 | TRBV11-2 | many
CASGESVETQYF | TGCGCCAGCGGTGAGTCGGTAGAGACCCAGTACTTC | TRBJ2-5 | - | TRBV10-2 | few
CASSTYVQETQYF | TGTGCCAGCAGTACCTACGTCCAAGAGACCCAGTACTTC | TRBJ2-5 | - | TRBV27 | many
CASSLYPGFDTQYF | TGCGCCAGCAGCTTGTATCCCGGATTTGATACGCAGTATTTT | TRBJ2-3 | - | TRBV5-1 | -
CASSTTPGQQAFF | TGTGCCAGCAGCACCACACCGGGACAGCAAGCTTTCTTT | TRBJ1-1 | TRBD1 | TRBV7-7 | many
CASSRDAETQYF | TGTGCCAGCAGCCGGGACGCCGAGACCCAGTACTTC | TRBJ2-5 | - | TRBV7-2 | many
CASRKEGQAAYNEQFF | TGTGCCAGCAGAAAGGAAGGACAGGCAGCCTACAATGAGCAGTTCTTC | TRBJ2-1 | TRBD1 | TRBV2 | -
CASSGASGELFF | TGTGCCAGCTCAGGGGCATCCGGGGAGCTGTTTTTT | TRBJ2-2 | - | TRBV19 | many
CASSPRRETQYF | TGTGCCAGCAGCCCTCGGCGGGAGACCCAGTACTTC | TRBJ2-5 | - | TRBV6-1 | many
CASSPYLGSVEFF | TGTGCCAGCAGCCCTTACCTGGGGTCGGTGGAGTTCTTC | TRBJ2-1 | - | TRBV7-2 | many
CAWSFSMSRVFWYTEAFF | TGTGCCTGGAGTTTCTCTATGTCCCGGGTGTTTTGGTACACTGAAGCTTTCTTT | TRBJ1-1 | - | TRBV30 | many
CSAPKGLATGELFF | TGCAGTGCGCCTAAGGGGCTAGCAACCGGGGAGCTGTTTTTT | TRBJ2-2 | - | TRBV20-1 | many
CATSDLNSEHSGNTIYF | TGTGCCACCAGTGATTTGAACAGCGAACACTCTGGAAACACCATATATTTT | TRBJ1-3 | - | TRBV24-1 | many
CASSLRDLSDQKLFF | TGTGCCAGCAGCTTACGGGACCTTTCGGACCAAAAACTGTTTTTT | TRBJ1-4 | - | TRBV7-9 | many
CASSPTVDRGAFF | TGTGCCAGCAGTCCCACGGTCGACAGGGGGGCTTTCTTT | TRBJ1-1 | TRBD1 | TRBV6-1 | many
CASSTLSGEQYF | TGTGCCAGTAGCACACTCTCGGGTGAGCAGTACTTC | TRBJ2-7 | - | TRBV19 | -
CSARQQKRGGNSPLHF | TGCAGTGCTAGGCAACAGAAAAGGGGCGGAAATTCACCCCTCCACTTT | TRBJ1-6 | - | TRBV20-1 | many
CAIKGGGMSSYNEQFF | TGTGCCATCAAGGGTGGCGGGATGAGCTCCTACAATGAGCAGTTCTTC | TRBJ2-1 | - | TRBV10-3 | many
CASSGGPYPTDTQYF | TGTGCCAGCAGTGGTGGACCTTATCCCACAGATACGCAGTATTTT | TRBJ2-3 | - | TRBV2 | many
CASSLRTVPEKLFF | TGTGCCAGTAGTCTTAGGACAGTTCCTGAAAAACTGTTTTTT | TRBJ1-4 | - | TRBV19 | many
CASTPGLGTYEQYF | TGTGCCAGCACCCCTGGACTAGGAACCTACGAGCAGTACTTC | TRBJ2-7 | TRBD2 | TRBV6-1 | many
CASSFGTSISEQFF | TGTGCCAGCAGCTTCGGGACTAGCATCAGTGAGCAGTTCTTC | TRBJ2-1 | TRBD2 | TRBV7-3 | many
CASPPGTGTANYGYTF | TGTGCCAGTCCACCCGGGACAGGAACCGCTAACTATGGCTACACCTTC | TRBJ1-2 | TRBD1 | TRBV28 | -
CASSATGRRDTQYF | TGTGCCAGTAGCGCGACTGGACGCCGGGATACGCAGTATTTT | TRBJ2-3 | - | TRBV19 | many
CASRSTGLNQPQHF | TGTGCCAGTAGATCGACAGGGCTGAATCAGCCCCAGCATTTT | TRBJ1-5 | TRBD1 | TRBV19 | many
CASSQRRTQGFPDTQYF | TGTGCCAGCAGCCAACGCCGAACGCAGGGGTTTCCAGATACGCAGTATTTT | TRBJ2-3 | - | TRBV7-9 | many
CASSYKDRRSYEQYF | TGTGCCAGCAGTTACAAGGACAGGAGGAGTTACGAGCAGTACTTC | TRBJ2-7 | TRBD1 | TRBV6-2/TRBV6-3 | many
CSARDFDVAFGYTF | TGCAGTGCTAGAGATTTCGATGTGGCTTTTGGCTACACCTTC | TRBJ1-2 | - | TRBV20-1 | many
CASSLLSYEQYF | TGTGCCAGCAGTTTACTTTCCTACGAGCAGTACTTC | TRBJ2-7 | - | TRBV6-9 | many
CASSPNTWETQYF | TGTGCCAGCTCACCGAATACGTGGGAGACCCAGTACTTC | TRBJ2-5 | - | TRBV18 | many
CASSQDPQGVLSGELFF | TGCGCCAGCAGCCAAGATCCCCAGGGTGTATTATCCGGGGAGCTGTTTTTT | TRBJ2-2 | - | TRBV4-1 | many
CASSSRASKQGGNQPQHF | TGTGCCAGCAGCTCACGAGCAAGCAAGCAGGGGGGCAATCAGCCCCAGCATTTT | TRBJ1-5 | TRBD1 | TRBV7-9 | many